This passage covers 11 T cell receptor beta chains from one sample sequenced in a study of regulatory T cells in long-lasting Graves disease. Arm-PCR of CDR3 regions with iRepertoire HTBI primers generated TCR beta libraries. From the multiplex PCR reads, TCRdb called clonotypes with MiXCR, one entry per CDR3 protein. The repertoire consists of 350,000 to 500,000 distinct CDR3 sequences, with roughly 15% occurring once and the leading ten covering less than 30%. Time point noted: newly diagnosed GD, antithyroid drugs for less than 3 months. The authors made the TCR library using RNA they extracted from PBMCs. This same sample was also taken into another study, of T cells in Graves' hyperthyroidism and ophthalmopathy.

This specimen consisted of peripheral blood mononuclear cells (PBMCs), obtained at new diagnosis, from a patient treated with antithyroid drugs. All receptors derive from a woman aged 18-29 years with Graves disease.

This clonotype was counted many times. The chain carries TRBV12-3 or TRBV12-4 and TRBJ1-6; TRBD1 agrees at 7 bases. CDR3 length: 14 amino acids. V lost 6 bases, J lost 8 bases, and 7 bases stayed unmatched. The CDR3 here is CASSPTGRDSPLHF. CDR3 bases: TGTGCCAGCAGCCCGACAGGGAGGGATTCACCCCTCCACTTT.

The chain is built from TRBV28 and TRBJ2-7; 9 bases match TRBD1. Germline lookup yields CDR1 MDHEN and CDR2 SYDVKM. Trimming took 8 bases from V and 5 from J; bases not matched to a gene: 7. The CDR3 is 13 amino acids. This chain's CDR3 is CASSITGGDEQYF. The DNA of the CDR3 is TGTGCCAGCTCTATCACAGGGGGCGACGAGCAGTACTTC.

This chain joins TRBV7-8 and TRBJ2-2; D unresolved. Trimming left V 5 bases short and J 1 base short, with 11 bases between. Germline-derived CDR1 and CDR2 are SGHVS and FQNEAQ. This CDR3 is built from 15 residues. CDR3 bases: TGTGCCAGCAGCCACCTGGCGGTGAACACCGGGGAGCTGTTTTTT. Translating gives CASSHLAVNTGELFF.

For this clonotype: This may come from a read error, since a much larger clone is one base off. DNA for the CDR3: TGTGCCTGGGGAGCGGGACGAGGCGGCACAGATACGCAGTATTTT. This sequence encodes CAWGAGRGGTDTQYF. The chain links TRBV30 to TRBJ2-3; 7 nucleotides agree with TRBD2. V lost 5 bases and J lost 1; bases outside the gene matches: 9. The germline CDR1 and CDR2 sequences are GTSNPN and SVGIG (reference sequence). The CDR3 loop spans 15 amino acids.

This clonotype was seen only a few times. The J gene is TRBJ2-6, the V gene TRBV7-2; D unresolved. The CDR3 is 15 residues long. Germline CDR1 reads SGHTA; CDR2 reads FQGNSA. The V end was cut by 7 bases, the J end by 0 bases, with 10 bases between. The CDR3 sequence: CASTRRSSGANVLTF. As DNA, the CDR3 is TGTGCCAGCACGAGGAGAAGCTCTGGGGCCAACGTCCTGACTTTC.

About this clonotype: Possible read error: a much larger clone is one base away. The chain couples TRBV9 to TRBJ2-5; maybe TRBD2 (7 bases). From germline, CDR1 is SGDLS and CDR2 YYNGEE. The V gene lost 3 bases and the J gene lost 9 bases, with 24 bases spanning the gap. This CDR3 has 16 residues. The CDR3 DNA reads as TGTGCCAGCAGCGCAAACCAACAGGGTCGGGAGGAGCCCCAGTACTTC. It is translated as CASSANQQGREEPQYF.

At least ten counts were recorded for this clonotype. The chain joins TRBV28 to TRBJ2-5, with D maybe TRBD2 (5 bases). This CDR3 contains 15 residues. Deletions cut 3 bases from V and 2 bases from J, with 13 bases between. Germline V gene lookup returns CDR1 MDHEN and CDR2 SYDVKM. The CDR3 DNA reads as TGTGCCAGCAGTTTGCGGGTTGGGATGCAAGAGACCCAGTACTTC. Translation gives CASSLRVGMQETQYF.

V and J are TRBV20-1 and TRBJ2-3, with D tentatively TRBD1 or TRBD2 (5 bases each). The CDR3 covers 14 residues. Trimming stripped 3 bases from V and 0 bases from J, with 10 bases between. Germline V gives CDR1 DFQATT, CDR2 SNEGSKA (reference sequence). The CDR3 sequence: CSARGELSTDTQYF. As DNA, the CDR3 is TGCAGTGCTAGGGGGGAGCTGAGCACAGATACGCAGTATTTT.

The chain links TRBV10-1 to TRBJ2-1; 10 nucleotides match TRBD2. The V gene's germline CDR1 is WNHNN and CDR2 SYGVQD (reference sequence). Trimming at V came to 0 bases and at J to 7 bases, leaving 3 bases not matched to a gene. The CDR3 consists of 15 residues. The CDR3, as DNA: TGCGCCAGCAGTGAGTCTCTAGCGGGGGCGAATGAGCAGTTCTTC. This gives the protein CASSESLAGANEQFF.

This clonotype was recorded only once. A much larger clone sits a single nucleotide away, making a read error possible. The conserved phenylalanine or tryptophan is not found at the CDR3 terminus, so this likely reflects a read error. The CDR3 DNA reads as TGTGCCAGCAGAAGGAGAGGTGGCGAGACCCAGTACCTC. This translates into CASRRRGGETQYL. The chain uses TRBV12-3 or TRBV12-4 and TRBJ2-5; the D is unclear. Trimming left V 6 bases short and J 5 bases short, with 13 bases between. The CDR3 contains 13 residues.

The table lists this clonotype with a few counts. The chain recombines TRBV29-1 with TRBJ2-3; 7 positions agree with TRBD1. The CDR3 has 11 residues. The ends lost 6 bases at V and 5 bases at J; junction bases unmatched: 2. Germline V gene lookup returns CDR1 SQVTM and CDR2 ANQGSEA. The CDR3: CSVTGIDTQYF. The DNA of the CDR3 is TGCAGCGTGACAGGGATAGATACGCAGTATTTT.